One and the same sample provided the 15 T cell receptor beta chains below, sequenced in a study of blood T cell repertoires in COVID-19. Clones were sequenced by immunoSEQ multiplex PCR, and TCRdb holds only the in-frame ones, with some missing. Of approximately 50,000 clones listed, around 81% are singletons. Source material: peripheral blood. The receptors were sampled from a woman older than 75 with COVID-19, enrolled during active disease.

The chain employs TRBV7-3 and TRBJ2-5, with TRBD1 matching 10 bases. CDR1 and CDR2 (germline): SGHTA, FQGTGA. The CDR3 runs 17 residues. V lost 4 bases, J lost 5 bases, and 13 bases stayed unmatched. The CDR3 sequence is CASSYPRDRGEWETQYF. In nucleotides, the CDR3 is TGTGCCAGCAGCTACCCCCGGGACAGGGGAGAGTGGGAGACCCAGTACTTC.

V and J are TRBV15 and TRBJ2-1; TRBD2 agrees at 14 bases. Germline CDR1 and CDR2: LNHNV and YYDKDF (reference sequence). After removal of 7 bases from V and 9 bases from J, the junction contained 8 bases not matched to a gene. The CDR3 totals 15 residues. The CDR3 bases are TGTGCCACCAACATGGGACTAGCGGGAGATGTTGAGCAGTTCTTC. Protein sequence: CATNMGLAGDVEQFF.

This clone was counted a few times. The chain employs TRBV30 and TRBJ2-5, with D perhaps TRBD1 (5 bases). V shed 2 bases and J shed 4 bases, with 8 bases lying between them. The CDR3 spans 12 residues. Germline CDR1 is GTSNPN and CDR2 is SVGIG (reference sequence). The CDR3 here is CAWSRGGETQYF. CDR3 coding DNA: TGTGCCTGGAGTAGGGGCGGAGAGACCCAGTACTTC.

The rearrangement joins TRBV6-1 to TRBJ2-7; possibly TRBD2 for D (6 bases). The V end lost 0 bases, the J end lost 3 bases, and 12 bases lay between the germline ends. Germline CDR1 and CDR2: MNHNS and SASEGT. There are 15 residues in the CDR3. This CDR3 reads CASSEALSGFYEQYF. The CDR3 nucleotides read TGTGCCAGCAGTGAAGCGCTAAGCGGGTTCTACGAGCAGTACTTC.

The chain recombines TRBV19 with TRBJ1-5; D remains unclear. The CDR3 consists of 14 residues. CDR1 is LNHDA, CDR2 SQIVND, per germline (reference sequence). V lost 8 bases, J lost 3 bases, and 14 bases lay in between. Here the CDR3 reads CASSRNLYNQPQHF. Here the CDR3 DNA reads TGTGCCAGTTCCAGGAACCTATACAATCAGCCCCAGCATTTT. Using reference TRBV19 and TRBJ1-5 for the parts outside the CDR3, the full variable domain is DGGITQSPKYLFRKEGQNVTLSCEQNLNHDAMYWYRQDPGQGLRLIYYSQIVNDFQKGDIAEGYSVSREKKESFPLTVTSAQKNPTAFYLCASSRNLYNQPQHFGDGTRLSIL.

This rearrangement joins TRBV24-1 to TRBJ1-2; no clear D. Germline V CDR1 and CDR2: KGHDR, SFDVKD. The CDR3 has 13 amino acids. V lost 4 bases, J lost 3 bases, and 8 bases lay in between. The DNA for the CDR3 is TGTGCCACCAGTGACCGCAGATACTATGGCTACACCTTC. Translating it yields CATSDRRYYGYTF.

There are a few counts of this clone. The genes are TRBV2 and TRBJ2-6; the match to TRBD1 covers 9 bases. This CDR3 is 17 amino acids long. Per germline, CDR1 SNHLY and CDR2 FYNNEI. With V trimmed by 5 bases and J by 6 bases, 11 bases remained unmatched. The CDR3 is CASSPGTGSNKANVLTF. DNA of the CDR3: TGTGCCAGCAGTCCCGGGACAGGGTCGAATAAGGCCAACGTCCTGACTTTC.

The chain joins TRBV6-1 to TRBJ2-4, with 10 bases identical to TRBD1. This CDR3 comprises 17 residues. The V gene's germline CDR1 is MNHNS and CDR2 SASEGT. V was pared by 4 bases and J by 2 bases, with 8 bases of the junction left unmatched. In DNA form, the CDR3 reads TGTGCCAGCAGTGCGTTCCGGGACAGGGGTTCCAAAAACATTCAGTACTTC. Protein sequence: CASSAFRDRGSKNIQYF.

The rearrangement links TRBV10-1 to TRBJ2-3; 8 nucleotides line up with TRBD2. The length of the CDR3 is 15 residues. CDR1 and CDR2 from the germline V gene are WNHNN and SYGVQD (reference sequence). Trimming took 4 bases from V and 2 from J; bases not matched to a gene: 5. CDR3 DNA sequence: TGCGCCAGCAGTGGGGCTAGCGGGCCCACAGATACGCAGTATTTT. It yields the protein CASSGASGPTDTQYF.

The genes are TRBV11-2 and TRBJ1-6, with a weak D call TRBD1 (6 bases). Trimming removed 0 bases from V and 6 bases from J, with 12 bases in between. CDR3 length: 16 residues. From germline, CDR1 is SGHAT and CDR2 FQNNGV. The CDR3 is CASSLDVTGPNSPLHF. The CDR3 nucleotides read TGTGCCAGCAGCTTAGATGTGACAGGCCCTAATTCACCCCTCCACTTT.

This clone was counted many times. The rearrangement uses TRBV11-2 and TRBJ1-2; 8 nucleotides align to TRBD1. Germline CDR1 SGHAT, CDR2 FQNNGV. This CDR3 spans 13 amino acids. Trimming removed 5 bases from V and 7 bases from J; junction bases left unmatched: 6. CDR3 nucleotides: TGTGCCAGCAGCACGGACAGGGTGGGTGGCTACACCTTC. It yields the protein CASSTDRVGGYTF. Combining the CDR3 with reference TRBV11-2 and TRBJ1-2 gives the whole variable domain EAGVAQSPRYKIIEKRQSVAFWCNPISGHATLYWYQQILGQGPKLLIQFQNNGVVDDSQLPKDRFSAERLKGVDSTLKIQPAKLEDSAVYLCASSTDRVGGYTFGSGTRLTVV.

The CDR3 region is CAWSAQVGAYGYTF. The DNA of the CDR3 is TGTGCCTGGAGTGCACAGGTAGGGGCCTATGGCTACACCTTC. The rearrangement joins TRBV30 to TRBJ1-2; tentative D call: TRBD1 (5 bases). V was cut by 1 base and J by 4 bases, with 13 bases left in between. Germline-derived CDR1 and CDR2 are GTSNPN and SVGIG (reference sequence). The CDR3 consists of 14 residues.

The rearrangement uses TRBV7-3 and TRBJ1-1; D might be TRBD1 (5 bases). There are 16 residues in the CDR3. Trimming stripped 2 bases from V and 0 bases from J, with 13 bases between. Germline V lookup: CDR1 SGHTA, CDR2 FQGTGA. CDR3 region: CASSLEPGGVNTEAFF. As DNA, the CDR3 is TGTGCCAGCAGCTTAGAACCCGGGGGAGTGAACACTGAAGCTTTCTTT.

For the CDR3, the DNA is TGTGCCAGCTCATCCACTTTCGTTATAACAGTGAACACTGAAGCTTTCTTT. Translated: CASSSTFVITVNTEAFF. The chain combines TRBV18 with TRBJ1-1; no clear D gene. The length of the CDR3 is 17 residues. Germline V gene sequence: CDR1 KGHSH, CDR2 LQKENI. V was clipped by 5 bases and J by 0 bases, with 19 bases between them.

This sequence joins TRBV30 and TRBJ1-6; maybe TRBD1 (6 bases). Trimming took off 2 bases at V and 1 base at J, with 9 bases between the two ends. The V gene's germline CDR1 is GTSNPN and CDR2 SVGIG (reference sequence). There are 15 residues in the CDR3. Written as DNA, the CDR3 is TGTGCCTGGAGTCGGGGGGCTTCCTATAATTCACCCCTCCACTTT. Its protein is CAWSRGASYNSPLHF.